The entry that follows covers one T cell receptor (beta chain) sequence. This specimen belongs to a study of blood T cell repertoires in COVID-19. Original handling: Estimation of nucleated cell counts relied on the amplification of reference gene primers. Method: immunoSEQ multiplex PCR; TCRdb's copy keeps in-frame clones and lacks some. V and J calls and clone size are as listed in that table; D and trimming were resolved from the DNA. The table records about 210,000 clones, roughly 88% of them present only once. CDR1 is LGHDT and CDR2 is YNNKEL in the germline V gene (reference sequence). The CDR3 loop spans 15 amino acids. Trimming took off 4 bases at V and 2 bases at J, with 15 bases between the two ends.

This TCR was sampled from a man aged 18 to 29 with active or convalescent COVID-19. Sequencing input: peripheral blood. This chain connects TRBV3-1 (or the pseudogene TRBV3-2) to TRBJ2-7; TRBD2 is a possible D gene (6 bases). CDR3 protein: CASSRATSVAYEQYF. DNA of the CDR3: TGTGCCAGCAGCCGCGCGACTAGTGTGGCCTACGAGCAGTACTTC.